This paragraph reports one T cell receptor beta chain. This clonotype has at least ten counts. This clone's antigen is unknown. One base away there is no much larger clone; base qualities are not given. The data derive from a study of Graves' ophthalmopathy and Graves' hyperthyroidism (dated 2018 in TCRdb). With regard to the full study: Peripheral blood was collected at initial diagnosis, before any treatment. To explore V-J signatures that distinguish ophthalmopathy from hyperthyroidism, a discovery set of roughly 98 patients was enrolled, made up of 43 with ophthalmopathy and roughly 55 with stable hyperthyroidism. In 6 or 7 hyperthyroidism patients, T-cell repertoires of thyroid tissue and blood were compared. The roughly 91 discovery patients were randomly divided into training and test sets at a 7:3 ratio. In total, under 150 blood samples were TCR-sequenced: 43 ophthalmopathy, 75 hyperthyroidism and about 17 hyperthyroidism-to-ophthalmopathy patients. An independent validation cohort comprised about 20 hyperthyroidism patients and roughly 15 patients who later progressed from hyperthyroidism to ophthalmopathy. To tell Graves' ophthalmopathy apart from Graves' hyperthyroidism, and to predict which patients would progress to ophthalmopathy, the study relied on TCR beta repertoire signatures. Following sampling, methimazole starting at 30 mg daily was administered to hyperthyroidism patients, and high-dose intravenous methylprednisolone was administered to ophthalmopathy patients.

A patient counted as having stable hyperthyroidism if there was no progression to ophthalmopathy within 18 months of follow-up. Patients with hyperthyroidism were aged 18 to 65 years, had been newly diagnosed, and had a disease duration of less than 2 months. Patients with other autoimmune diseases, uncontrolled infections, pregnancy or lactation were excluded. Diagnosis relied on clinical symptoms, serum thyroxine, TRAb, thyroid ultrasound and orbital computed tomography. PBMCs were isolated from roughly 10 ml of fresh peripheral blood by Ficoll-Paque density gradient centrifugation. Trizol reagent was used to extract the total RNA, and its quality was then checked on an Agilent 2100 Bioanalyzer. TCR beta CDR3 regions were amplified from RNA transcripts for repertoire sequencing. A first-round RT-PCR used HTBI primers with the Qiagen OneStep RT-PCR kit, followed by a second-round multiplex PCR, size selection and purification. Sequencing of the libraries was carried out on an Illumina HiSeq2000 in paired-end mode with 100 bp reads. Per the authors' processing: Reads were processed with SOAPnuke, discarding reads with adapters, uncalled bases, mean Phred below 15, or no exact constant-primer or identifier match. COPE v1.2.5 was used to merge high-quality paired reads. Each unique nucleotide sequence was defined as a clonotype, and clonotypes were aligned to IMGT TRB V, D and J references with MiTCR v1.1. The analysis was limited to V-J combinations with a frequency above 0.0001, which together covered roughly 99% of the repertoires. A TCR clonal expansion and chaos score per V-J combination was defined as the ratio of F50 clonal expansion to chaos observed in the TCRdist matrix. Features were reduced by Welch's t-statistics and random forest to around 13 V-J combinations, which fed a naive Bayes classifier. Thyroid-blood repertoire similarity was quantified with the Morisita-Horn index. Using fastp at Q25 and MiXCR, TCRdb reprocessed the public reads and kept productive beta chains. A single entry per CDR3 protein holds the most common genes and DNA from its merged rows. The V and J calls come from TCRdb's annotation, not from the publication. This sample comprises 300,000 to 500,000 distinct CDR3 sequences, 15% of them detected only once. The ten largest clonotypes hold around 6.6% of the sample.

Study-wide findings and limitations: Among expanded thyroid clonotypes with frequency above 0.001, most also showed up in blood, which suggests that blood repertoires may reflect the thyroid immune response. Ophthalmopathy was separated from stable hyperthyroidism by the 13-signature model with 87.88% sensitivity and roughly 83% specificity in cross-validation and with 80%/75% in the test set. In validation, the model predicted ophthalmopathy progression with over 60% sensitivity and approximately 78% specificity; some twelve predicted patients were CT-confirmed with GO in a median of approximately 6.5 months. No statistical method was used to predetermine the sample size, and group allocation was not hidden from the investigators.

The germline ends are 10 bases apart after V is trimmed by 2 bases and J by 0 bases. From the cysteine through the phenylalanine, the CDR3 covers 15 amino acids. Only CDR3 DNA is held: 45 bases, read in frame from base 1. From a lookup of the germline V gene, CDR1 and CDR2 are MNHEY and SVGEGT. The receptor was derived from a woman younger than 35 with stable Graves' hyperthyroidism. Donor details come from another sample of the same person, matched by shared clones. Rearrangement joined TRBV6-2 or TRBV6-3 to TRBJ1-1, with the D gene not confidently named. The specimen was peripheral blood. The DNA sequence follows: TGTGCCAGCAGTTACCAAGATTTACTGAACACTGAAGCTTTCTTT. The resulting protein is CASSYQDLLNTEAFF.